This T cell receptor beta chain was found in a study of control samples from healthy donors and cancer patients. The method was immunoSEQ multiplex PCR; TCRdb's version includes in-frame clones alone and lacks a portion of them. The sample has about 85,000 clones; approximately 88% are singletons. V gave up 0 bases and J gave up 6 bases; unmatched junction bases: 2. Per the germline V gene, CDR1 is SGHTA and CDR2 is FQGNSA. This CDR3 contains 14 residues. Sequencing used blood. The clonotype originates from a woman between 55 and 75 years old in good health. This chain joins TRBV7-2 and TRBJ2-7, with 10 bases identical to TRBD2. The CDR3: CASSLAAGGAEQYF. CDR3 bases: TGTGCCAGCAGCTTAGCAGCGGGAGGGGCCGAGCAGTACTTC.